Reported below is one T cell receptor beta chain. These data are taken from a study of shared clonotypes between healthy human individuals. J was trimmed by 8 bases and V by 5 bases; bases with no gene match: 6. The V gene's germline CDR1 is MNHEY and CDR2 SMNVEV (reference sequence). The CDR3 spans 14 residues. The data were produced by immunoSEQ multiplex PCR, yet TCRdb's version contains in-frame clones alone and is incomplete. The sample includes more than 1 million clones, more than 75% seen only once; the top ten take under 0.65%. The origin of this receptor is a man aged 18 to 29 in good health. Some clones in this sample may be carry-over from other donors' samples. Sequences were obtained from memory CD4+ T cells from PBMCs. Subset in this sample: CD45RA-negative fraction. V is TRBV27 and J is TRBJ1-4; 9 nucleotides align to TRBD1. The CDR3 DNA is TGTGCCAGCAGTCTACAGGGGGCCGGGGAAAAACTGTTTTTT. Its translation is CASSLQGAGEKLFF.